The rows below give T cell receptor beta chains drawn from one sample of a study of cytomegalovirus exposure and HLA in healthy donors. Sequencing used immunoSEQ multiplex PCR; TCRdb keeps in-frame clones, though not all of them. The sample yields some 98,000 clones, approximately 9% seen once. Source material: PBMCs. Every receptor here comes from a man aged 50-60 years in good health and CMV-seropositive. Each CDR3 is given without its conserved first and last residue. The order of the fields is CDR3 length, V gene, clone size, CDR3 protein. Some rows mark clone size as missing; the rest say once, few, many or name a class of expanded clone.

len: 12
v_gene: TRBV11-1
abundance: few
CDR3aa: ASSLERVATGAF

len: 13
v_gene: TRBV5-1
abundance: .
CDR3aa: ASSGLGSGSETQY

len: 14
v_gene: TRBV4-3
abundance: few
CDR3aa: ASSQDQGTGGYEQY

len: 10
v_gene: TRBV18
abundance: few
CDR3aa: ASSAVSHEQF

len: 11
v_gene: TRBV7-2
abundance: .
CDR3aa: ASSSRGNTEAF

len: 15
v_gene: TRBV28
abundance: .
CDR3aa: ASSSSRLSSIYNEQF

len: 16
v_gene: TRBV15
abundance: .
CDR3aa: ATSRVGVWAASTDTQY

len: 14
v_gene: TRBV7-8
abundance: few
CDR3aa: ATEGLAGGTYNEQF

len: 13
v_gene: TRBV5-1
abundance: .
CDR3aa: ASSLATGGIDTQY

len: 12
v_gene: TRBV27
abundance: .
CDR3aa: ASSLRGALYEQY

len: 11
v_gene: TRBV7-3
abundance: .
CDR3aa: ASSSPGVTEAF

len: 12
v_gene: TRBV4-3
abundance: .
CDR3aa: ASSQVDSSYEQY

len: 13
v_gene: TRBV2
abundance: few
CDR3aa: ASSGSTANTGELF

len: 11
v_gene: TRBV7-7
abundance: .
CDR3aa: ASSLGGFETQY

len: 18
v_gene: TRBV28
abundance: .
CDR3aa: ASSFQFWDRERYSNQPQH

len: 13
v_gene: TRBV6-5
abundance: .
CDR3aa: ASSYSRTRKNEQF

len: 12
v_gene: TRBV7-9
abundance: few
CDR3aa: ASSFGVMNTEAF

len: 14
v_gene: TRBV14
abundance: .
CDR3aa: ASSQRHSSLNTEAF

len: 14
v_gene: TRBV4-1
abundance: .
CDR3aa: ASSPPLAGEGETQY

len: 13
v_gene: TRBV2
abundance: few
CDR3aa: ASSGDPPASLPQH

len: 13
v_gene: TRBV2
abundance: few
CDR3aa: ASSPGTMDTDTQY

len: 12
v_gene: TRBV7-8
abundance: few
CDR3aa: ASSSLQVYNEQF

len: 13
v_gene: TRBV10-3
abundance: .
CDR3aa: AISAPGTGVREQY

len: 13
v_gene: TRBV7-2
abundance: .
CDR3aa: ASSLVNSGANVLT

len: 12
v_gene: TRBV25-1
abundance: few
CDR3aa: ASLSGRSYNEQF

len: 8
v_gene: TRBV30
abundance: .
CDR3aa: AGEEGAQY

len: 18
v_gene: TRBV7-6
abundance: .
CDR3aa: ASSLRPGTSGRLDHNEQF

len: 14
v_gene: TRBV28
abundance: few
CDR3aa: ASSLTQLTGGRGYT

len: 16
v_gene: TRBV7-9
abundance: many
CDR3aa: ASSPPGLAGGSGGELF

len: 12
v_gene: TRBV2
abundance: few
CDR3aa: ASRALGGGTEAF

len: 15
v_gene: TRBV7-2
abundance: few
CDR3aa: ASSLNPLAGVSYEQY

len: 16
v_gene: TRBV25-1
abundance: few
CDR3aa: ASSDPTTQRGGQETQY

len: 13
v_gene: TRBV5-1
abundance: few
CDR3aa: ASSLGLAAQETQY

len: 10
v_gene: TRBV9
abundance: .
CDR3aa: ASSVGGYGYT

len: 12
v_gene: TRBV10-3
abundance: .
CDR3aa: ASSPGQGNQPQH

len: 12
v_gene: TRBV2
abundance: few
CDR3aa: ASSSGTSASEQF

len: 9
v_gene: TRBV20-1
abundance: .
CDR3aa: SARLDRFRT

len: 13
v_gene: TRBV2
abundance: .
CDR3aa: ASSAARSSSYEQY

len: 13
v_gene: TRBV28
abundance: .
CDR3aa: ASSLFQGANGRQY

len: 10
v_gene: TRBV2
abundance: few
CDR3aa: ASSEMRAEQY